This TCR beta chain was documented in a study of OX40 agonist ivuxolimab in advanced cancers. At the level of the study: Anti-PD-1, anti-PD-L1 or anti-CTLA-4 therapy given earlier was allowed, and roughly 40% had some. One patient with hepatocellular carcinoma and two with cutaneous melanoma, three in all, had partial responses.

There are 14 residues in the CDR3. Germline V gene data show CDR1 as LNHDA and CDR2 as SQIVND (reference sequence). Trimming shortened V by 0 bases and J by 0 bases, and 6 bases separated the two germline ends. The cohort excluded patients with autoimmune disease history or systemic immunosuppression. In its sample, this clone was seen once. Its specificity is unknown. Findings of the study overall: Dosing at 0.1 to 3.0 mg/kg was accompanied by clonal expansion of CD4+ and CD8+ blood T cells by week 6.

The data were produced by immunoSEQ multiplex PCR, yet TCRdb's version contains in-frame clones alone and is incomplete. The profile shows 30,000 to 35,000 clones, about nine tenths of them singletons. The chain combines TRBV19 with TRBJ2-7, with D unclear. Source: CD4+ or CD8+ T cells sorted from blood, taken in a trial of the OX40 agonist ivuxolimab. This receptor was taken from an adult with an advanced solid tumor such as melanoma, head and neck, liver or kidney cancer. The CDR3 here is CASSIEGSSYEQYF. The CDR3 DNA reads as TGTGCCAGTAGTATAGAGGGCAGCTCCTACGAGCAGTACTTC. Looking up the rest from reference TRBV19 and TRBJ2-7 gives the full variable domain: DGGITQSPKYLFRKEGQNVTLSCEQNLNHDAMYWYRQDPGQGLRLIYYSQIVNDFQKGDIAEGYSVSREKKESFPLTVTSAQKNPTAFYLCASSIEGSSYEQYFGPGTRLTVT.